The clone carrying this T cell receptor beta chain was detected many times. The antigen is undetermined. This sample stems from a study of regulatory T cells in long-lasting Graves disease. Study observations and caveats: There was favoring of TRBV28, TRBJ1-2 and TRBJ2-5 in persistent disease.

Time point given: persistent/refractory GD, antithyroid drugs over 5 years with positive TRAb. The TCR library was made from RNA extracted from PBMCs. Clinicians diagnosed Graves' disease using American Thyroid Association guidelines. J lost 0 bases, V lost 5 bases, and 7 bases had no gene match. CDR3 length: 15 amino acids. CDR1 is SGHTA and CDR2 is FQGNSA in the germline V gene. Combining iRepertoire HTBI primers with Arm-PCR of CDR3 regions, the authors built TCR beta libraries. Source study methods: Identification yielded 55 to 75 TRBV and 14 TRBJ segments across samples. TCRdb reprocessed the multiplex PCR reads via MiXCR and lists one record per CDR3 protein. These V and J calls rely on TCRdb rather than the paper's analysis. The sample comprises fewer than 400,000 distinct CDR3 sequences, around 21% of which are singletons, and less than 25% rests with the top ten.

Sequenced material: peripheral blood mononuclear cells (PBMCs), taken when the disease was refractory, from a patient treated with antithyroid drugs. The clonotype comes from a female donor with Graves disease. The chain employs TRBV7-2 and TRBJ2-7; 7 nucleotides line up with TRBD2. The CDR3 DNA sequence: TGTGCCAGCAGCCCGAGCGGGACGAGCTCCTACGAGCAGTACTTC. This translates into CASSPSGTSSYEQYF.